This T cell receptor beta chain is drawn from a study of blood T cell repertoires in COVID-19. Study background: Sources were T cells, B-cell-depleted T cells, or PBMCs; the material itself was cDNA or gDNA.

TCRdb's copy holds only in-frame clones and misses some; the assay was immunoSEQ multiplex PCR. The profile shows around 67,000 clones, around 80% of them singletons. CDR1 and CDR2 (germline): MGHRA, YSYEKL. Trimming took 4 bases from V and 8 from J, leaving 14 bases between them. The CDR3 covers 13 residues. Sequencing used peripheral blood. This chain links TRBV4-1 with TRBJ1-1; D is possibly TRBD1 (5 bases). This clonotype was sampled from a human donor in a cohort sampled during active COVID-19. The CDR3 bases are TGCGCCAGCAGCCGATTCGGGACTCAAGAAGCTTTCTTT. It codes for CASSRFGTQEAFF.